These 25 T cell receptor beta chains were all obtained from the same sample, sequenced in a study of OX40 agonist ivuxolimab in advanced cancers. Profiled with immunoSEQ multiplex PCR; TCRdb holds only in-frame clones, not every one. The sample yields roughly 68,000 clones, 80% to 90% seen once. This material consisted of CD4+ or CD8+ T cells sorted from blood, taken in a trial of the OX40 agonist ivuxolimab. Source of these receptors: an adult with an advanced solid tumor such as melanoma, head and neck, liver or kidney cancer.

V usage is TRBV19 and J usage is TRBJ2-2; 7 bases line up with TRBD1. Unmatched junction bases numbered 9, after V lost 10 bases and J lost 7 bases. The CDR3 consists of 13 residues. The germline V gene has CDR1 LNHDA and CDR2 SQIVND (reference sequence). CDR3 region: CATEQGWNGELFF. The CDR3 nucleotides read TGTGCCACTGAACAGGGGTGGAACGGGGAGCTGTTTTTT.

This sequence joins TRBV28 and TRBJ2-7, with TRBD1 matching 8 bases. Germline assignment: CDR1 MDHEN and CDR2 SYDVKM. This CDR3 region has 15 residues. V lost 7 bases, J lost 0 bases, and 8 bases stayed unmatched. The DNA of the CDR3 is TGTGCCAGCAAGTTGTGGACAGGGAACTCCTACGAGCAGTACTTC. Its protein product is CASKLWTGNSYEQYF.

This sequence joins TRBV5-1 and TRBJ2-7, with D unclear. The V end was cut by 0 bases, the J end by 3 bases, with 7 bases between. The CDR3 totals 13 residues. CDR1 SGHRS and CDR2 YFSETQ come from the germline V gene. CDR3 protein: CASSLGGVYEQYF. Here the CDR3 DNA reads TGCGCCAGCAGCTTGGGTGGGGTCTACGAGCAGTACTTC.

In nucleotides, the CDR3 is TGCGCCAGCAGCTTGGTGCTAGACTACAATGAGCAGTTCTTC. As protein: CASSLVLDYNEQFF. The V and J genes are TRBV5-1 and TRBJ2-1; D not resolved. Germline V gives CDR1 SGHRS, CDR2 YFSETQ. The CDR3 is 14 amino acids. The germline V and J ends were trimmed by 0 bases and 3 bases, with 7 bases remaining between them.

The CDR3 here is CASSSGLAGYNEQFF. The CDR3, as DNA: TGTGCCAGCAGTTCGGGACTAGCGGGCTACAATGAGCAGTTCTTC. J is TRBJ2-1 and V is TRBV27; TRBD2 aligns across 12 bases. The V gene's germline CDR1 is MNHEY and CDR2 SMNVEV (reference sequence). The CDR3 spans 15 residues. After removal of 4 bases from V and 3 bases from J, the junction contained 1 base not matched to a gene.

J is TRBJ2-7 and V is TRBV4-2; D gene unclear. The germline V gene encodes CDR1 LGHNA and CDR2 YNFKEQ. The CDR3 loop spans 15 amino acids. Trimming took off 0 bases at V and 0 bases at J, with 9 bases between the two ends. CDR3 in DNA: TGTGCCAGCAGCCAAGAGTCCGCTAGCTCCTACGAGCAGTACTTC. This codes for CASSQESASSYEQYF.

The rearrangement joins TRBV4-1 to TRBJ2-7; TRBD2 matches 8 bases. The CDR3 loop spans 15 amino acids. J lost 0 bases, V lost 4 bases, and 5 bases had no gene match. Germline V lookup: CDR1 MGHRA, CDR2 YSYEKL. The CDR3 DNA follows: TGCGCCAGCAGCCCCCGGACTAGCAGCTCCTACGAGCAGTACTTC. It yields the protein CASSPRTSSSYEQYF.

The chain has TRBV5-1 and TRBJ2-7, with D possibly matching TRBD1 (5 bases). Between the trimmed V and J ends, which lost 2 bases and 2 bases, there was a span of 14 bases. The CDR3 is 15 residues long. Looked up from germline, CDR1 is SGHRS and CDR2 is YFSETQ. The CDR3 region has the DNA TGCGCCAGCAGCTTTCTGGCTGACAGTACCTACGAGCAGTACTTC. It specifies CASSFLADSTYEQYF. The full variable domain, rest sourced from reference TRBV5-1 and TRBJ2-7, is KAGVTQTPRYLIKTRGQQVTLSCSPISGHRSVSWYQQTPGQGLQFLFEYFSETQRNKGNFPGRFSGRQFSNSRSEMNVSTLELGDSALYLCASSFLADSTYEQYFGPGTRLTVT.

The gene calls are TRBV6-5 and TRBJ2-1, with 10 bases that match TRBD2. Trimming at V came to 2 bases and at J to 4 bases, leaving 5 bases not matched to a gene. This CDR3 spans 16 amino acids. From germline, CDR1 is MNHEY and CDR2 SVGAGI. CDR3 nucleotides: TGTGCCAGCAGTTACGCGGTAGCGGGAGGATACAATGAGCAGTTCTTC. This translates into CASSYAVAGGYNEQFF.

This clone was detected only once. The chain employs TRBV29-1 and TRBJ1-2; no clear D. CDR1 and CDR2 (germline): SQVTM, ANQGSEA. V was trimmed by 7 bases and J by 0 bases, leaving 12 bases between them. The CDR3 is 13 amino acids. The CDR3 DNA reads TGCAGCGCCCGAGAGGTTTCTAACTATGGCTACACCTTC. It specifies CSAREVSNYGYTF.

A remark on this clone: An end of the junction differs from the germline gene, which may be a read error. Written as DNA, the CDR3 is TGTGCCAGCAGTGAAGCGACAGGGGTGAGGTTT. Protein: CASSEATGVRF. V usage is TRBV6-1 and J usage is TRBJ1-4; 8 nucleotides align to TRBD1. CDR1 is MNHNS and CDR2 is SASEGT in the germline V gene. The CDR3 has 11 amino acids.

The CDR3 loop is CASSQDLMNTEAFF. Written as DNA, the CDR3 is TGCGCCAGCAGCCAAGATCTGATGAACACTGAAGCTTTCTTT. The chain joins TRBV4-1 to TRBJ1-1; D is unclear. Looked up from germline, CDR1 is MGHRA and CDR2 is YSYEKL. The CDR3 has 14 amino acids. Trimming stripped 0 bases from V and 0 bases from J, with 5 bases between.

V and J are TRBV10-1 and TRBJ2-1; 7 bases are shared with TRBD1. This CDR3 spans 17 amino acids. Germline lookup yields CDR1 WNHNN and CDR2 SYGVQD (reference sequence). The V gene end was trimmed by 0 bases and the J gene end by 6 bases; junction bases not matched to a gene: 11. The CDR3: CASSESGDRARRNEQFF. The CDR3 nucleotides are TGCGCCAGCAGTGAGTCTGGAGACAGGGCAAGGCGCAATGAGCAGTTCTTC.

The chain uses TRBV7-9 and TRBJ2-1, with TRBD2 matching over 8 bases. The trim removed 6 bases at V and 0 bases at J, leaving 10 bases unmatched. Germline-derived CDR1 and CDR2 are SEHNR and FQNEAQ (reference sequence). This CDR3 comprises 17 residues. CDR3 in amino acids: CASRGGGGHSSYNEQFF. The CDR3 coding sequence is TGTGCCAGCAGGGGCGGCGGGGGGCATAGCTCCTACAATGAGCAGTTCTTC.

By share, this clone ranks as medium-sized. In DNA form, the CDR3 reads TGTGCCAGCAGCTACGGGACAGGGGCCGAGCAGTACTTC. Amino acid sequence: CASSYGTGAEQYF. The V gene is TRBV27, the J gene TRBJ2-7, with TRBD1 identical over 10 bases. The CDR3 length is 13 residues. Germline V gives CDR1 MNHEY, CDR2 SMNVEV (reference sequence). J gave up 6 bases and V 6 bases, and 5 bases lay outside the gene matches.

This clone was seen just once. This sequence joins TRBV11-2 and TRBJ2-5; a possible D gene is TRBD1 (5 bases). CDR1 and CDR2 (germline): SGHAT, FQNNGV. The CDR3 loop spans 15 amino acids. Trimming took off 3 bases at V and 2 bases at J, with 13 bases between the two ends. This CDR3 reads CASSFWAGKQETQYF. CDR3 DNA: TGTGCCAGCAGCTTCTGGGCAGGGAAGCAAGAGACCCAGTACTTC.

In its sample, this clone was seen once. The V call is TRBV5-4, the J call TRBJ2-7; TRBD1 might be the D (5 bases). Germline assignment: CDR1 SGHNT and CDR2 YYREEE (reference sequence). V was cut by 1 base and J by 7 bases, with 12 bases left in between. The CDR3 is 13 residues long. In nucleotides, the CDR3 is TGTGCCAGCAGCTTGCACACCCAGGGTGAGCAGTACTTC. Its protein product is CASSLHTQGEQYF.

V usage is TRBV9 and J usage is TRBJ1-5; 7 bases agree with TRBD1. CDR1 SGDLS and CDR2 YYNGEE come from the germline V gene. V was clipped by 0 bases and J by 7 bases; unmatched bases: 7. The CDR3 consists of 15 residues. The CDR3 sequence: CASSVEGGLSQPQHF. CDR3 nucleotides: TGTGCCAGCAGCGTAGAAGGGGGCTTGTCCCAGCCCCAGCATTTT. Filled out from reference TRBV9 and TRBJ1-5, the complete variable domain reads DSGVTQTPKHLITATGQRVTLRCSPRSGDLSVYWYQQSLDQGLQFLIQYYNGEERAKGNILERFSAQQFPDLHSELNLSSLELGDSALYFCASSVEGGLSQPQHFGDGTRLSIL.

This sequence joins TRBV7-3 and TRBJ2-1, with 15 bases that match TRBD2. The germline V gene has CDR1 SGHTA and CDR2 FQGTGA. Trimming cost V 3 bases and J 0 bases; bases outside gene matches: 6. The CDR3 consists of 19 residues. DNA of the CDR3: TGTGCCAGCAGCTTGGGACTAGCGGGGGGCCCGTCCTCCTACAATGAGCAGTTCTTC. The encoded protein is CASSLGLAGGPSSYNEQFF.

This clone has a single count. The genes are TRBV2 and TRBJ1-1; TRBD1 might be the D (6 bases). The CDR3 contains 12 residues. From germline, CDR1 is SNHLY and CDR2 FYNNEI. Trimming pared 8 bases from V and 7 bases from J, leaving 14 bases between. CDR3 DNA sequence: TGTGCCAGCCTTGGACAGTCAAGTGAAGCTTTCTTT. This codes for CASLGQSSEAFF.

DNA of the CDR3: TGTGCCAGCAGCTTAGTTCTGGCCCCGGGAACCGGGGAGCTGTTTTTT. Translation gives CASSLVLAPGTGELFF. V gene TRBV7-7 combines with J gene TRBJ2-2, with TRBD2 as a possible D gene (5 bases). Trimming removed 1 base at V and 5 bases at J, with 14 bases between. Germline assignment: CDR1 SSHAT and CDR2 FNYEAQ (reference sequence). The CDR3 consists of 16 residues.

Only one count was recorded for this clone. This chain uses TRBV27 with TRBJ2-7; 9 bases map to TRBD2. V shed 6 bases and J 3 bases; nucleotides not matched to a gene: 9. The CDR3 extends over 15 amino acids. Germline CDR1 MNHEY, CDR2 SMNVEV (reference sequence). The CDR3 protein is CASSWGGGRVYEQYF. The CDR3, as DNA: TGTGCCAGCAGCTGGGGTGGCGGGAGGGTCTACGAGCAGTACTTC.

The chain joins TRBV5-5 to TRBJ1-3, with a possible D match to TRBD1 (5 bases). Per the germline V gene, CDR1 is SGHKS and CDR2 is YYEKEE (reference sequence). The CDR3 spans 14 residues. Trimming shortened V by 0 bases and J by 9 bases, and 13 bases separated the two germline ends. The DNA for the CDR3 is TGTGCCAGCAGCTTGGAAGGGGAGGAAGGCACCATATATTTT. It translates to CASSLEGEEGTIYF. Combining the CDR3 with reference TRBV5-5 and TRBJ1-3 gives the whole variable domain DAGVTQSPTHLIKTRGQQVTLRCSPISGHKSVSWYQQVLGQGPQFIFQYYEKEERGRGNFPDRFSARQFPNYSSELNVNALLLGDSALYLCASSLEGEEGTIYFGEGSWLTVV.

The rearrangement joins TRBV5-4 to TRBJ2-7; 9 bases are a match to TRBD1. V shed 4 bases and J 7 bases; nucleotides not matched to a gene: 12. The germline V gene encodes CDR1 SGHNT and CDR2 YYREEE (reference sequence). CDR3 length equals 15 residues. The CDR3, as DNA: TGTGCCAGCAGCGCAACTAGGACAGGGACAGGGGAGCAGTACTTC. The encoded protein is CASSATRTGTGEQYF.

The chain employs TRBV4-2 and TRBJ2-3; 9 positions match TRBD2. With 0 bases clipped from V and 5 bases from J, the junction kept 15 bases outside the gene matches. CDR1 and CDR2 from the germline V gene are LGHNA and YNFKEQ. This CDR3 spans 19 amino acids. CDR3 sequence reads: CASSQDKFMAGGPGDTQYF. The CDR3 DNA reads as TGTGCCAGCAGCCAAGATAAGTTCATGGCGGGGGGGCCTGGAGATACGCAGTATTTT.